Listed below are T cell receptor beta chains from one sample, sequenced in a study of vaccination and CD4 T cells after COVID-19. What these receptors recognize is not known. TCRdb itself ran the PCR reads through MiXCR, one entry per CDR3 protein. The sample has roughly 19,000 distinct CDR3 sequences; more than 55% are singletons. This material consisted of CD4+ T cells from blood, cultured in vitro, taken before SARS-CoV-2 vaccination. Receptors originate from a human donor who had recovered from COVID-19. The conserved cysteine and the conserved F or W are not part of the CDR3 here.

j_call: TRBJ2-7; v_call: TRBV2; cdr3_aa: ASSEGTLTYEQY
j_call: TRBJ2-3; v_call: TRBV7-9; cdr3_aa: AAGIGEPSTDTQY
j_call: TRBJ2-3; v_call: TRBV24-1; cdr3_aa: ATSDHDRGFRDTQY
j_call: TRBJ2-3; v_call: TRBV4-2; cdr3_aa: ASSDWPGRSREDTQY
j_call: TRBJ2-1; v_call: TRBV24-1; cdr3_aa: ATSEVTSGSINEQF
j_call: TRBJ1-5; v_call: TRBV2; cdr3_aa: ASSAEGQPQH
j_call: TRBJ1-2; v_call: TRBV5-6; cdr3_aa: ASSLMSDYGYT
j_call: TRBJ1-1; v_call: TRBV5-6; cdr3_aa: ASSTSRDMNTEAF
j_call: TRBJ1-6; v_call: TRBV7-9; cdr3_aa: ASSLLLGGGESPLH
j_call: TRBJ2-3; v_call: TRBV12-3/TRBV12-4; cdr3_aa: ASSFQGQDTQY
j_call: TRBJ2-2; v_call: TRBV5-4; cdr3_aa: ASNGLAGGPNTGELF
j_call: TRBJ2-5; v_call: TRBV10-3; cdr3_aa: AISAERGETQY
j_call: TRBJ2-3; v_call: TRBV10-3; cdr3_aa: AISRLAGEADTQY
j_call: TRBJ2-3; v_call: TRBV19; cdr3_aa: ASSTDGTSTDTQY
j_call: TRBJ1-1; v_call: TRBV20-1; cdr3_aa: SAREPTKGNTEAF
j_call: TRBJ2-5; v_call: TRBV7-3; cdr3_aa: ASSLLGQPKETQY
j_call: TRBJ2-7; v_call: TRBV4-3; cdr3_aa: ASSQDVSWGGTSYEQY
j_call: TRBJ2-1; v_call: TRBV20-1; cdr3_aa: SARDLLAGGYEQF
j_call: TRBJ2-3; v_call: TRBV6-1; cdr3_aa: ASSTTGDTQY
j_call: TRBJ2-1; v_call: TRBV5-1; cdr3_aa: ASSIGQGYNEQF
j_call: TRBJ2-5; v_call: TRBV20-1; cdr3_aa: SAIAGPPIGETQY
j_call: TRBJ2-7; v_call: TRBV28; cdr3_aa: ASSLAAGKYEQY
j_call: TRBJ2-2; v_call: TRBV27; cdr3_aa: ASSSAGGPGELF
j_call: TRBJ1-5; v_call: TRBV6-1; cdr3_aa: ASSDGTGGGYQPQH
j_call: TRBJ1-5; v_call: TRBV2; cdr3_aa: ASRDRSNQPQH
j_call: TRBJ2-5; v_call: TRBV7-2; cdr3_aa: ASSLAGETQY
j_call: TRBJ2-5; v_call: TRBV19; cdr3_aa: ASSRQGWETQY
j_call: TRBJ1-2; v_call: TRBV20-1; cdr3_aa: SADAQGIGYT
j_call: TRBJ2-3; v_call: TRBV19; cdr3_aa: ASSTGQGGDTQY
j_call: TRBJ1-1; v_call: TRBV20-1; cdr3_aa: SAQVTANTEAF
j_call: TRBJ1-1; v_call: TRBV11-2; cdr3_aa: ASNLRTGEAF
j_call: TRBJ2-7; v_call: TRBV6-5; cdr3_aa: ASSYSLASYEQY
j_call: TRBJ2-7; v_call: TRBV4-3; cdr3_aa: ASSNLLAGVDEQY
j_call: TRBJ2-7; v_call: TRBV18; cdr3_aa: ASSPPWATLSYEQY
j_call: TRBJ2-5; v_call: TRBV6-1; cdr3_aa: ASSEYGTSGQETQY
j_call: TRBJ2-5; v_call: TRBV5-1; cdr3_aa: ASSLDARASGAQETQY
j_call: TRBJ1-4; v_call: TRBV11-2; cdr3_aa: ASSPPYRGRGEKLF
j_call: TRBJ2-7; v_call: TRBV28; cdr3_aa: ASSLGGWSYEQY
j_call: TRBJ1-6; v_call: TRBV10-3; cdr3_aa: AIRRDTIGSPLH
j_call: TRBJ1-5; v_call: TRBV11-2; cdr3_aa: ASSLAGNSNQPQH
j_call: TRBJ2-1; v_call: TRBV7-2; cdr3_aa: ASSVPGGEQF
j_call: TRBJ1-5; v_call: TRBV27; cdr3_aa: ASSPGQGSQPQH
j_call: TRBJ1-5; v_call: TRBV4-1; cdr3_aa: ASSQGWIGGGNQPQH
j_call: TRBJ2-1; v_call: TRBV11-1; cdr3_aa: ASTSEAGHSYNEQF
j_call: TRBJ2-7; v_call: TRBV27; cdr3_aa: ASWDRGLEQY
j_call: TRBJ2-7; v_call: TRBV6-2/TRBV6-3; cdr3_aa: ASSTRGGLAFNEQY
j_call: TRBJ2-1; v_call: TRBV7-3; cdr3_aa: ASSVRGTPYNEQF
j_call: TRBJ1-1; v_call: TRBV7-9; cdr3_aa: ASSARQGATNTEAF
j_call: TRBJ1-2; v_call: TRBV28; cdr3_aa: ASSLYGTHGYT
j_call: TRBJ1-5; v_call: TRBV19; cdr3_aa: ASSMRGSNQPQH